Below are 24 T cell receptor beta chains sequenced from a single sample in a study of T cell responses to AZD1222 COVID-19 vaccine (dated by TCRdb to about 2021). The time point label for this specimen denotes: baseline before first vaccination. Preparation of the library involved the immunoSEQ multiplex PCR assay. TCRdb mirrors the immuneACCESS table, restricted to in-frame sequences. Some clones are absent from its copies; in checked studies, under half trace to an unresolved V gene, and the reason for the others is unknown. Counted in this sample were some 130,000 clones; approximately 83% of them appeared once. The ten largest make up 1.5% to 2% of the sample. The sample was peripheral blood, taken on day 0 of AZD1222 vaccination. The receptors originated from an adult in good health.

CDR3 protein: CASSFSGLSNYGYTF. CDR3 DNA sequence: TGCGCCAGCAGCTTCAGCGGCCTGAGCAACTATGGCTACACCTTC. The V gene is TRBV5-1, the J gene TRBJ1-2; D not certain. Trimming shortened V by 2 bases and J by 2 bases, and 13 bases separated the two germline ends. From germline, CDR1 is SGHRS and CDR2 YFSETQ. The CDR3 consists of 15 residues.

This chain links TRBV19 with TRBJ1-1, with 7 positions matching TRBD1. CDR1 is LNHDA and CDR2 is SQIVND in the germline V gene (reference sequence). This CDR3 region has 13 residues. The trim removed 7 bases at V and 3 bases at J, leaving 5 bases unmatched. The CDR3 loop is CASTDREDTEAFF. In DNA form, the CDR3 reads TGTGCCAGTACTGACAGGGAAGACACTGAAGCTTTCTTT.

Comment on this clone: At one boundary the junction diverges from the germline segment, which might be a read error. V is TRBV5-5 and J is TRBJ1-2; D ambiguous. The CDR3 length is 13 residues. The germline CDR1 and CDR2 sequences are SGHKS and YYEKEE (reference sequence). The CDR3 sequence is CASTLSLAYGYTF. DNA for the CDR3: TGTGCCAGCACCTTGAGTCTCGCCTATGGCTACACCTTC.

Here the CDR3 reads CASSVPGQGYNEQFF. CDR3 sequence (DNA): TGTGCCAGCAGTGTACCGGGACAGGGGTACAATGAGCAGTTCTTC. V and J are TRBV2 and TRBJ2-1, with 10 bases matching TRBD1. Losses at the gene ends were 4 bases for V and 4 bases for J; bases not matched to a gene: 4. The CDR3 contains 15 residues. Germline V gene lookup returns CDR1 SNHLY and CDR2 FYNNEI.

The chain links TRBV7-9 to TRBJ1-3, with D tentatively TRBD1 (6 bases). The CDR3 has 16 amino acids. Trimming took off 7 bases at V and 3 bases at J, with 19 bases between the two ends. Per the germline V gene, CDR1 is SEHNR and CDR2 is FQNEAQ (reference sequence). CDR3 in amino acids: CASTVRDKGLGNTIYF. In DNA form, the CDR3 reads TGTGCCAGCACCGTTAGGGACAAGGGGCTTGGAAACACCATATATTTT.

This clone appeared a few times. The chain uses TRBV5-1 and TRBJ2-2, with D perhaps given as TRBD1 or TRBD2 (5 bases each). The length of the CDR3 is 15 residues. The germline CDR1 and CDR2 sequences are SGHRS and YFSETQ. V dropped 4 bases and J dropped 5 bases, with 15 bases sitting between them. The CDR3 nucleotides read TGCGCCAGCAGCCCCGTGAGGGGTTCAACCGGGGAGCTGTTTTTT. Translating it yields CASSPVRGSTGELFF.

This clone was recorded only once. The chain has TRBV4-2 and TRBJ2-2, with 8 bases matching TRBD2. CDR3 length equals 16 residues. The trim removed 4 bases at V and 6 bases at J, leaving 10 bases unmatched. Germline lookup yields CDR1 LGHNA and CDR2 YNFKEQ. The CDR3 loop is CASSLTAGGPSGELFF. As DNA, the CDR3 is TGTGCCAGCAGCCTGACGGCGGGGGGCCCTTCCGGGGAGCTGTTTTTT.

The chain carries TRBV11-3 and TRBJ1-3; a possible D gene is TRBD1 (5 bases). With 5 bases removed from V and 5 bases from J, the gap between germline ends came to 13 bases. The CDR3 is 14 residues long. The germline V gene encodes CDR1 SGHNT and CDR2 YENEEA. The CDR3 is CASSRPGPRNTIYF. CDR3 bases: TGTGCCAGCAGCCGCCCGGGGCCCAGAAACACCATATATTTT.

CDR3 loop: CAISESPGSNTGELFF. The CDR3 DNA reads as TGTGCCATCAGTGAGTCACCAGGGTCGAACACCGGGGAGCTGTTTTTT. This chain joins TRBV10-3 and TRBJ2-2; tentatively, D is TRBD1 (5 bases). Germline-derived CDR1 and CDR2 are ENHRY and SYGVKD. The CDR3 sequence is 16 residues long. The V gene lost 0 bases and the J gene lost 0 bases, with 8 bases spanning the gap.

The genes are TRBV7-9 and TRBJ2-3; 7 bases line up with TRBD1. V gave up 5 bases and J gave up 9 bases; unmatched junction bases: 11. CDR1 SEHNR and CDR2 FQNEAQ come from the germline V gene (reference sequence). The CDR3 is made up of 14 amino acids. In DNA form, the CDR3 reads TGTGCCAGCAGCCCTTGGACAGGCCCTTACACGCAGTATTTT. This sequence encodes CASSPWTGPYTQYF.

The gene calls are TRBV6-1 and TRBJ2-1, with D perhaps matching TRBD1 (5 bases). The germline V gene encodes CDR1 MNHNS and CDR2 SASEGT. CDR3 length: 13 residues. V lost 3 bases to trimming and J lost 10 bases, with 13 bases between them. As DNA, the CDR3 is TGTGCCAGCAGTGAGTCAAGGGGTTGGGAGCAGTTCTTC. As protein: CASSESRGWEQFF.

CDR3 nucleotides: TGCAGTGCTGACGTAGCGGGACAGCAGTTCTTC. Its protein is CSADVAGQQFF. This sequence joins TRBV20-1 and TRBJ2-1; TRBD2 aligns across 8 bases. V dropped 5 bases and J dropped 11; count of bases not matched to a gene: 5. Germline-derived CDR1 and CDR2 are DFQATT and SNEGSKA (reference sequence). The CDR3 is 11 amino acids.

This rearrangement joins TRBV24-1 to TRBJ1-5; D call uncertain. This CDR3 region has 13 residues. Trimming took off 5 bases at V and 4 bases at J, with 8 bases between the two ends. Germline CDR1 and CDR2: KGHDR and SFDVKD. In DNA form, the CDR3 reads TGTGCCACCAGTGCTTGGAGGAATCAGCCCCAGCATTTT. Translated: CATSAWRNQPQHF.

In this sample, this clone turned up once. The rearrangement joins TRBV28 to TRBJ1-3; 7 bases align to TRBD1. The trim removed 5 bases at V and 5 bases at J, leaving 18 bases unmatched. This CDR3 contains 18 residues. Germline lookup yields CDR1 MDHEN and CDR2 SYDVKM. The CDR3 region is CASSLPMTGSQLRNTIYF. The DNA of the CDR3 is TGTGCCAGCAGTCTGCCTATGACAGGGAGCCAACTACGAAACACCATATATTTT. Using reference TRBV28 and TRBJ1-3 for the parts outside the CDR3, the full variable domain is DVKVTQSSRYLVKRTGEKVFLECVQDMDHENMFWYRQDPGLGLRLIYFSYDVKMKEKGDIPEGYSVSREKKERFSLILESASTNQTSMYLCASSLPMTGSQLRNTIYFGEGSWLTVV.

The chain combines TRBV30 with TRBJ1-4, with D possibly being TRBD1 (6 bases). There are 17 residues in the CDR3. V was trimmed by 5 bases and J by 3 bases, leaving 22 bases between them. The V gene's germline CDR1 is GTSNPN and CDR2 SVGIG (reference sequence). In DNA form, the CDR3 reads TGTGCCTGGGGGGGAAGGACAGACGACGGAGCTAATGAAAAACTGTTTTTT. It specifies CAWGGRTDDGANEKLFF.

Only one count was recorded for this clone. CDR3 DNA: TGTGCCTGGAGTAGGCCAAGGGACTATGGCTACACCTTC. The encoded protein is CAWSRPRDYGYTF. V gene TRBV30 combines with J gene TRBJ1-2; D ambiguous. The CDR3 runs 13 residues. The germline V and J ends were trimmed by 2 bases and 3 bases, with 10 bases remaining between them. The germline CDR1 and CDR2 sequences are GTSNPN and SVGIG (reference sequence).

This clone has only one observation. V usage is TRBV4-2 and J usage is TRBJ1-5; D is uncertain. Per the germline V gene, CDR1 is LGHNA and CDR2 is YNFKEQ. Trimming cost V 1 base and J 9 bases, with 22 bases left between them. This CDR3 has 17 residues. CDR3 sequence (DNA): TGTGCCAGCAGCCAAGGGGCGTGGCAGGAAAGTTCTAGGCCCCAGCATTTT. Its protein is CASSQGAWQESSRPQHF.

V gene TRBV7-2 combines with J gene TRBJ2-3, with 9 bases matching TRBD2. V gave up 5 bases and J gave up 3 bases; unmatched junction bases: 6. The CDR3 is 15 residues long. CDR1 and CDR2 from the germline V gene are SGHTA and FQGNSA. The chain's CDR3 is CASSLSGGTTDTQYF. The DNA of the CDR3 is TGTGCCAGCAGCCTCAGCGGGGGGACTACAGATACGCAGTATTTT.

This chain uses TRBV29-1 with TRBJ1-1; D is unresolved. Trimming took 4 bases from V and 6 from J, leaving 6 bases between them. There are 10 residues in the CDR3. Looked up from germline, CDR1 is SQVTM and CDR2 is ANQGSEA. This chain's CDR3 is CSVAFSEAFF. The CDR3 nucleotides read TGCAGCGTTGCCTTCTCTGAAGCTTTCTTT.

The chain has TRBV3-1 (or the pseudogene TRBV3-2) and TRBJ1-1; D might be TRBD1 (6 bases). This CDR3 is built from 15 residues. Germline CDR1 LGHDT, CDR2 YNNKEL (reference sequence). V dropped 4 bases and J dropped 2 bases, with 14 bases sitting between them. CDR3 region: CASSLMGGANTEAFF. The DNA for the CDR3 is TGTGCCAGCAGCCTTATGGGGGGGGCAAACACTGAAGCTTTCTTT.

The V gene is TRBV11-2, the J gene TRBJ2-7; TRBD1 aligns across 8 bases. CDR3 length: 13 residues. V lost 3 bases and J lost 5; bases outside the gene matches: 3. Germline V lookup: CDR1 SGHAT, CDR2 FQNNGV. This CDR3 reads CASSLTGVHEQYF. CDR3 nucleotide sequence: TGTGCCAGCAGCTTGACAGGGGTTCACGAGCAGTACTTC.

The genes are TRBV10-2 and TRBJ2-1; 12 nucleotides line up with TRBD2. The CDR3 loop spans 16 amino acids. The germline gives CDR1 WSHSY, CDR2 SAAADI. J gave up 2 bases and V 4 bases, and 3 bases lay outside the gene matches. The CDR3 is CASSVLAGGPYNEQFF. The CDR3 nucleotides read TGCGCCAGCAGTGTCCTAGCGGGGGGGCCCTACAATGAGCAGTTCTTC.

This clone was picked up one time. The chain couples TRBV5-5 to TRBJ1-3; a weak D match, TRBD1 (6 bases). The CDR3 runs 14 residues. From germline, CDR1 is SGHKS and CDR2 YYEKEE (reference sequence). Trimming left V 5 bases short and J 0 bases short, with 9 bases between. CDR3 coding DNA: TGTGCCAGCAGTTCAGGGGTCTCTGGAAACACCATATATTTT. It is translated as CASSSGVSGNTIYF.

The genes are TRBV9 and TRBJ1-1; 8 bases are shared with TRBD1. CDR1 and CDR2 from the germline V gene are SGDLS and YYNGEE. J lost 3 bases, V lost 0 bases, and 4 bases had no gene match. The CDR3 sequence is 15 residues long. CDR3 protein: CASSVGTGLHTEAFF. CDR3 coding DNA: TGTGCCAGCAGCGTAGGGACAGGGTTGCACACTGAAGCTTTCTTT.